The 7 T cell receptor beta chains in this list originate from one sample, sequenced in a study of CD8+CD57+ T cells in acquired aplastic anemia. Using genomic DNA as the template, TCR beta VDJ and CDR3 profiling was carried out. TCRdb analysed the reads with MiXCR anew, one entry per CDR3 protein. The table includes hundreds of thousands of distinct CDR3 sequences, around 68% detected once. The specimen was sorted CD4+, CD8+, or CD8+CD57+ T cells (not recorded which) from PBMCs. These receptors all stem from a human donor in good health, serving as a control.

This clonotype showed up many times. The rearrangement links TRBV20-1 to TRBJ2-5; 9 bases line up with TRBD1. V shed 0 bases and J 5 bases; nucleotides not matched to a gene: 7. The CDR3 extends over 15 amino acids. Germline V lookup: CDR1 DFQATT, CDR2 SNEGSKA (reference sequence). CDR3 DNA sequence: TGCAGTGCTAGAGATGGAGGACAGGGGTTTGAGACCCAGTACTTC. It specifies CSARDGGQGFETQYF.

The V call is TRBV9, the J call TRBJ1-1, with 10 bases lining up with TRBD1. The CDR3 extends over 13 amino acids. Germline CDR1 is SGDLS and CDR2 is YYNGEE. After removal of 7 bases from V and 5 bases from J, the junction contained 5 bases not matched to a gene. The CDR3 protein is CASLDRGGTEAFF. The CDR3 DNA reads TGTGCCAGCCTGGACAGGGGGGGTACTGAAGCTTTCTTT.

This clonotype turned up a few times. The V and J genes are TRBV7-8 and TRBJ2-3; TRBD2 matches at 11 bases. This CDR3 contains 17 residues. V trimming: 2 bases; J trimming: 4 bases; junction bases outside the gene matches: 8. Per germline, CDR1 SGHVS and CDR2 FQNEAQ. For the CDR3, the DNA is TGTGCCAGCAGCTTAACGGGACTAGCGGATGGGGCAGATACGCAGTATTTT. Its protein is CASSLTGLADGADTQYF.

This clonotype was seen just once. The missing conserved phenylalanine or tryptophan at the end of this CDR3 makes a read error likely. No DNA is shown, since the ends of the CDR3 on it are uncertain; the CDR3 is the one TCRdb lists. The chain recombines TRBV7-2 with TRBJ2-7. The CDR3 has 13 amino acids, counting both end residues. The germline V gene encodes CDR1 SGHTA and CDR2 FQGNSA. The CDR3 spells CASSFGESQYFGL.

About this clonotype: A much larger clone differs by one base, so this may be a read error. The genes are TRBV4-2 and TRBJ2-1; weak D call: TRBD2 (7 bases). CDR1 and CDR2 (germline): LGHNA, YNFKEQ. The CDR3 consists of 17 residues. V dropped 4 bases and J dropped 7 bases, with 23 bases sitting between them. DNA of the CDR3: TGTGCCAGCAGCCCGGGGACGGGGGCTAGCGGAGAGAATGAGCAGTTCTTC. Its translation: CASSPGTGASGENEQFF.

There are many counts of this clonotype. The chain carries TRBV7-2 and TRBJ2-3; 10 bases line up with TRBD2. This CDR3 has 16 amino acids. The germline V gene has CDR1 SGHTA and CDR2 FQGNSA. J was trimmed by 3 bases and V by 3 bases; bases with no gene match: 6. The CDR3 region has the DNA TGTGCCAGCAGCTTGCGGGGTAGCGGGGGGACAGATACGCAGTATTTT. Translation gives CASSLRGSGGTDTQYF.

V usage is TRBV20-1 and J usage is TRBJ2-5, with 10 bases fitting TRBD2. Germline CDR1 is DFQATT and CDR2 is SNEGSKA (reference sequence). V lost 4 bases to trimming and J lost 2 bases; unmatched junction nucleotides: 7. The CDR3 runs to 15 residues. CDR3 coding DNA: TGCAGTGCTACGGAGGCTAGCGGGGGTCAAGAGACCCAGTACTTC. This gives the protein CSATEASGGQETQYF.